Listed here are 26 T cell receptor beta chains from one sample, sequenced in a study of T cells after yellow fever vaccination (dated by TCRdb to about 2019). Library preparation employed 5' RACE. Reads for this sample came from an Illumina NovaSeq 6000. The public reads were reprocessed in TCRdb via fastp at Q25 and MiXCR, keeping in-frame beta chains. Each entry is one CDR3 protein sequence, shown with its most common DNA and genes. This sample has a few hundred thousand distinct CDR3 sequences in its table, and 5.2% of those were observed once. The ten largest clonotypes hold more than 3% of the sample. Per the publication, the treatment or condition label means: live attenuated yellow fever vaccine strain. Sequencing was performed on CD4+ T cells sorted from PBMCs, taken on the day of the yellow fever booster vaccination. All receptors derive from a man between 18 and 35 years old who received the YFV17D yellow fever vaccine.

This chain joins TRBV12-3 or TRBV12-4 and TRBJ1-1, with a tentative D call TRBD1 (5 bases). Trimming left V 5 bases short and J 8 bases short, with 12 bases between. CDR3 length: 12 amino acids. CDR3 residues: CASSPWTREAFF. The DNA for the CDR3 is TGTGCCAGCAGTCCCTGGACAAGAGAAGCTTTCTTT.

This clonotype has more than one count but fewer than ten. The V gene is TRBV4-1, the J gene TRBJ1-4, with TRBD1 matching 9 bases. Germline values: CDR1 MGHRA, CDR2 YSYEKL. The length of the CDR3 is 17 residues. V was clipped by 1 base and J by 8 bases; unmatched bases: 11. The CDR3 loop reads CASSQGPEDRGSEKLFF. DNA of the CDR3: TGCGCCAGCAGCCAAGGCCCGGAGGACAGGGGAAGCGAAAAACTGTTTTTT.

This clonotype was seen many times. The chain joins TRBV7-2 to TRBJ2-7; possible D gene TRBD1, 6 bases. CDR3 size: 15 residues. V shed 7 bases and J shed 3 bases, with 19 bases lying between them. Germline V gene lookup returns CDR1 SGHTA and CDR2 FQGNSA. For the CDR3, the DNA is TGTGCCAGCAAGCTTAGCAGGGGATCCCTCTACGAGCAGTACTTC. Amino acid sequence: CASKLSRGSLYEQYF.

The gene calls are TRBV5-6 and TRBJ1-4; 7 bases fit TRBD1. The CDR3 is made up of 15 amino acids. Germline CDR1 and CDR2: SGHDT and YYEEEE. With V trimmed by 5 bases and J by 4 bases, 8 bases remained unmatched. CDR3 DNA sequence: TGTGCCAGCAGTTCTACAGGGGCCTATAATGAAAAACTGTTTTTT. Protein: CASSSTGAYNEKLFF.

This clonotype was recorded many times. The chain has TRBV9 and TRBJ1-6; the D gene is possibly TRBD1 (6 bases). Germline V lookup: CDR1 SGDLS, CDR2 YYNGEE. Trimming stripped 2 bases from V and 7 bases from J, with 16 bases between. The CDR3 has 16 amino acids. The CDR3 loop is CASSVLGGGPNSPLHF. The CDR3 DNA sequence: TGTGCCAGCAGCGTGTTAGGAGGGGGTCCCAATTCACCCCTCCACTTT. The full variable domain, in which reference TRBV9 and TRBJ1-6 provide the parts outside the CDR3, is DSGVTQTPKHLITATGQRVTLRCSPRSGDLSVYWYQQSLDQGLQFLIQYYNGEERAKGNILERFSAQQFPDLHSELNLSSLELGDSALYFCASSVLGGGPNSPLHFGNGTRLTVT.

The V and J genes are TRBV12-3 or TRBV12-4 and TRBJ2-5; D is perhaps TRBD2 (5 bases). The CDR3 covers 15 residues. V was trimmed by 7 bases and J by 2 bases, leaving 17 bases between them. The chain's CDR3 is CASTQSRGRQETQYF. The CDR3 DNA follows: TGTGCCAGCACTCAGTCGAGAGGGCGTCAAGAGACCCAGTACTTC.

This clonotype was seen ten or more times. The chain is built from TRBV6-1 and TRBJ2-2, with 9 bases identical to TRBD2. The germline gives CDR1 MNHNS, CDR2 SASEGT. The CDR3 sequence is 17 residues long. V shed 3 bases and J 5 bases; nucleotides not matched to a gene: 10. The CDR3 coding sequence is TGTGCCAGCAGTGATTGGTACCTAGCGGGACGGACCGGGGAGCTGTTTTTT. It codes for CASSDWYLAGRTGELFF.

This clonotype showed up just a few times. The chain uses TRBV18 and TRBJ1-1; no reliable D call. Germline-derived CDR1 and CDR2 are KGHSH and LQKENI. V lost 3 bases and J lost 1, with 12 bases in between. The CDR3 totals 15 residues. CDR3 nucleotides: TGTGCCAGCTCACCCCGGGAGGCAGGGAACACTGAAGCTTTCTTT. Its protein is CASSPREAGNTEAFF.

This clonotype came up many times. The chain recombines TRBV5-1 with TRBJ2-7; TRBD1 aligns across 7 bases. CDR1 is SGHRS, CDR2 YFSETQ, per germline. J gave up 4 bases and V 4 bases, and 11 bases lay outside the gene matches. The CDR3 runs to 15 residues. The CDR3 region has the DNA TGCGCCAGCAGCCAGAGGACAGGAGCCGCGTACGAGCAGTACTTC. It translates to CASSQRTGAAYEQYF.

The gene calls are TRBV18 and TRBJ1-1; D is possibly TRBD1 (5 bases). The CDR3 has 15 residues. CDR1 and CDR2 (germline): KGHSH, LQKENI. The V gene lost 3 bases and the J gene lost 1 base, with 12 bases spanning the gap. The CDR3, as DNA: TGTGCCAGCTCACCCTCCGGGGCCGCGAACACTGAAGCTTTCTTT. It yields the protein CASSPSGAANTEAFF.

This clonotype showed up just a few times. The V call is TRBV7-2, the J call TRBJ2-7; 8 positions agree with TRBD1. Germline lookup yields CDR1 SGHTA and CDR2 FQGNSA. V lost 5 bases and J lost 2; bases outside the gene matches: 5. The CDR3 is 14 residues long. CDR3 residues: CASSPQGGAYEQYF. As DNA, the CDR3 is TGTGCCAGCAGCCCACAGGGGGGCGCCTACGAGCAGTACTTC.

The chain joins TRBV3-1 to TRBJ2-2; 10 bases fit TRBD2. The ends lost 1 base at V and 14 bases at J; junction bases unmatched: 7. Per germline, CDR1 LGHDT and CDR2 YNNKEL (reference sequence). The CDR3 has 14 residues. The CDR3 DNA reads as TGTGCCAGCAGCCAAGCGGCAGCGGGGGGGCCCCTGTTTTTT. Its translation is CASSQAAAGGPLFF.

This clonotype has a count of ten or more. The gene calls are TRBV10-3 and TRBJ2-1; the match to TRBD2 covers 12 bases. Germline CDR1 ENHRY, CDR2 SYGVKD. After removal of 8 bases from V and 4 bases from J, the junction contained 6 bases not matched to a gene. The CDR3 runs to 15 residues. CDR3 in amino acids: CAIGGLAGPYNEQFF. The CDR3 coding sequence is TGTGCCATCGGAGGACTAGCGGGGCCTTACAATGAGCAGTTCTTC.

A few counts support this clonotype. The genes are TRBV20-1 and TRBJ1-1; a weak D match, TRBD1 (5 bases). Germline lookup yields CDR1 DFQATT and CDR2 SNEGSKA (reference sequence). The germline V and J ends were trimmed by 0 bases and 0 bases, with 14 bases remaining between them. The CDR3 length is 16 residues. The CDR3 protein is CSARDSRGGMNTEAFF. In DNA, the CDR3 is TGCAGTGCTAGAGATTCCCGGGGCGGGATGAACACTGAAGCTTTCTTT.

The table lists this clonotype with a few counts. The chain carries TRBV6-5 and TRBJ1-3; D call uncertain. Germline values: CDR1 MNHEY, CDR2 SVGAGI. This CDR3 contains 12 residues. V lost 6 bases to trimming and J lost 1 base, with 4 bases between them. The CDR3 coding sequence is TGTGCCAGCAGAACATCTGGAAACACCATATATTTT. This translates into CASRTSGNTIYF.

A few counts support this clonotype. The gene calls are TRBV20-1 and TRBJ2-5, with 14 bases fitting TRBD2. CDR1 is DFQATT, CDR2 SNEGSKA, per germline (reference sequence). CDR3 length: 17 residues. V gave up 0 bases and J gave up 2 bases; unmatched junction bases: 5. CDR3 bases: TGCAGTGCTAGAGAGGGGACTAGCGGGGGAACGCAAGAGACCCAGTACTTC. Encoded protein: CSAREGTSGGTQETQYF.

This chain uses TRBV3-1 with TRBJ1-1; TRBD1 agrees at 7 bases. The CDR3 sequence is 14 residues long. Trimming removed 4 bases from V and 5 bases from J; junction bases left unmatched: 7. CDR1 is LGHDT and CDR2 is YNNKEL in the germline V gene (reference sequence). The CDR3 nucleotides read TGTGCCAGCAGCCCGGTCCGGGACAGAACTGAAGCTTTCTTT. Encoded protein: CASSPVRDRTEAFF. Variable domain in full (rest from reference TRBV3-1 and TRBJ1-1): DTAVSQTPKYLVTQMGNDKSIKCEQNLGHDTMYWYKQDSKKFLKIMFSYNNKELIINETVPNRFSPKSPDKAHLNLHINSLELGDSAVYFCASSPVRDRTEAFFGQGTRLTVV.

In this sample, this clonotype turned up many times. The chain joins TRBV5-4 to TRBJ2-7, with D hard to call. The ends were cut back, 0 bases at V and 2 bases at J, with 6 bases in the middle. Germline assignment: CDR1 SGHNT and CDR2 YYREEE (reference sequence). The CDR3 spans 13 residues. The CDR3 nucleotides read TGTGCCAGCAGCTTGGACAGAACCTACGAGCAGTACGTC. Encoded protein: CASSLDRTYEQYV.

Many counts were recorded for this clonotype. The rearrangement uses TRBV6-2 or TRBV6-3 and TRBJ2-7; no clear D gene. Trimming shortened V by 0 bases and J by 7 bases, and 10 bases separated the two germline ends. Germline CDR1 reads MNHEY; CDR2 reads SVGEGT. CDR3 length: 13 amino acids. This CDR3 reads CASSYSGYGEQYV. The CDR3 nucleotides are TGTGCCAGCAGTTACTCCGGGTATGGTGAGCAGTACGTC.

In this sample, this clonotype turned up many times. This chain connects TRBV6-5 to TRBJ1-2; D perhaps matches TRBD1 (5 bases). V lost 3 bases and J 6 bases, leaving 17 bases between the germline ends. The CDR3 consists of 15 residues. Germline V gene sequence: CDR1 MNHEY, CDR2 SVGAGI. In nucleotides, the CDR3 is TGTGCCAGCAGTTATTCCTCTTGGGGGTTAGATGGCTACACCTTC. Its protein is CASSYSSWGLDGYTF.

This sequence joins TRBV7-6 and TRBJ1-5; 8 positions agree with TRBD1. The CDR3 contains 17 residues. Germline CDR1 SGHVS, CDR2 FNYEAQ. With 4 bases clipped from V and 4 bases from J, the junction kept 12 bases outside the gene matches. CDR3 bases: TGTGCCAGCAGCTCATACCTCGGGACAGGAGCGAATCAGCCCCAGCATTTT. It yields the protein CASSSYLGTGANQPQHF. The full variable domain, completed using reference TRBV7-6 and TRBJ1-5, is GAGVSQSPRYKVTKRGQDVALRCDPISGHVSLYWYRQALGQGPEFLTYFNYEAQQDKSGLPNDRFSAERPEGSISTLTIQRTEQRDSAMYRCASSSYLGTGANQPQHFGDGTRLSIL.

This clonotype appeared many times. The chain joins TRBV4-3 to TRBJ2-7; a possible D gene is TRBD2 (5 bases). The CDR3 is made up of 14 amino acids. Germline lookup yields CDR1 LGHNA and CDR2 YSLEER. V was trimmed by 5 bases and J by 3 bases, leaving 14 bases between them. In DNA form, the CDR3 reads TGCGCCAGCAGCAGATGGACGGGATACTACGAGCAGTACTTC. Amino acid sequence: CASSRWTGYYEQYF.

The V call is TRBV2, the J call TRBJ2-3; a possible D gene is TRBD2 (5 bases). Trimming left V 4 bases short and J 0 bases short, with 11 bases between. In germline, CDR1 is SNHLY, CDR2 FYNNEI. The CDR3 runs to 15 residues. This CDR3 reads CASSVISGSTDTQYF. CDR3 sequence (DNA): TGTGCCAGCAGTGTAATAAGCGGTAGCACAGATACGCAGTATTTT.

In this sample, this clonotype turned up a few times. The V call is TRBV18, the J call TRBJ2-6, with TRBD1 identical over 10 bases. This CDR3 spans 17 amino acids. Germline V gene data show CDR1 as KGHSH and CDR2 as LQKENI. Trimming removed 6 bases from V and 4 bases from J; junction bases left unmatched: 9. As DNA, the CDR3 is TGTGCCAGCTCCGAGGGACAGGGGAGCTCCGGGGCCAACGTCCTGACTTTC. This codes for CASSEGQGSSGANVLTF.

At least ten counts were recorded for this clonotype. The chain is built from TRBV7-2 and TRBJ1-4; 8 nucleotides agree with TRBD1. The V and J ends lost 5 bases and 7 bases, in that order; junction bases with no gene match: 6. The CDR3 is made up of 14 amino acids. Per germline, CDR1 SGHTA and CDR2 FQGNSA. DNA of the CDR3: TGTGCCAGCAGCAGAACAGGGGGTGGTGAAAAACTGTTTTTT. As protein: CASSRTGGGEKLFF.

This clonotype has a handful of counts. The gene calls are TRBV30 and TRBJ1-1; D is unresolved. The length of the CDR3 is 11 residues. V was cut by 3 bases and J by 10 bases, with 12 bases left in between. Germline CDR1 is GTSNPN and CDR2 is SVGIG (reference sequence). The CDR3 here is CAWRIISGAFF. The CDR3 coding sequence is TGTGCCTGGAGAATCATTTCAGGAGCTTTCTTT.